The 13 T cell receptor beta chains given below trace back to one sample, sequenced in a study of T cell responses to AZD1222 COVID-19 vaccine. Libraries were prepared by immunoSEQ multiplex PCR; TCRdb keeps only in-frame clonotypes and omits some of them. The data contain about 140,000 clones, roughly 90% of them singletons. This sample comprised peripheral blood, obtained 28 days after the second AZD1222 dose. The receptors here all came from an adult who received the AZD1222 COVID-19 vaccine.

The genes are TRBV6-5 and TRBJ2-7, with TRBD2 matching over 10 bases. This CDR3 is 14 amino acids long. J gave up 8 bases and V 7 bases, and 11 bases lay outside the gene matches. Germline lookup yields CDR1 MNHEY and CDR2 SVGAGI. The CDR3 sequence is CASTPAGGPKQQYF. The CDR3 DNA sequence: TGTGCCAGCACCCCAGCGGGGGGGCCCAAGCAGCAGTACTTC.

The V and J genes are TRBV2 and TRBJ1-5, with TRBD1 identical over 10 bases. CDR1 SNHLY and CDR2 FYNNEI come from the germline V gene. The CDR3 sequence is 14 residues long. V lost 7 bases, J lost 9 bases, and 9 bases stayed unmatched. The CDR3 region is CASKGQGDLGPQHF. In nucleotides, the CDR3 is TGTGCCAGCAAAGGACAGGGGGACTTAGGGCCCCAGCATTTT.

The J gene is TRBJ2-1, the V gene TRBV15; D not resolved. Germline V gene sequence: CDR1 LNHNV, CDR2 YYDKDF (reference sequence). The CDR3 totals 14 residues. V shed 0 bases and J shed 6 bases, with 9 bases lying between them. The chain's CDR3 is CATSRELPLNEQFF. The CDR3 DNA is TGTGCCACCAGCAGAGAATTACCGCTCAATGAGCAGTTCTTC. Together with reference TRBV15 and TRBJ2-1, the CDR3 gives the full variable domain: DAMVIQNPRYQVTQFGKPVTLSCSQTLNHNVMYWYQQKSSQAPKLLFHYYDKDFNNEADTPDNFQSRRPNTSFCFLDIRSPGLGDTAMYLCATSRELPLNEQFFGPGTRLTVL.

The chain joins TRBV5-6 to TRBJ2-7, with D maybe TRBD1 (5 bases). Germline values: CDR1 SGHDT, CDR2 YYEEEE. This CDR3 has 12 residues. Between the trimmed V and J ends, which lost 1 base and 12 bases, there was a span of 14 bases. In DNA form, the CDR3 reads TGTGCCAGCAGCTTGAGGGGTCAGGGCCCGTACTTC. Its protein is CASSLRGQGPYF.

This clone has just one count. This chain joins TRBV9 and TRBJ2-7; 7 bases line up with TRBD2. This CDR3 contains 15 residues. Unmatched junction bases numbered 10, after V lost 1 base and J lost 6 bases. From germline, CDR1 is SGDLS and CDR2 YYNGEE. Here the CDR3 reads CASSVLPTGGGEQYF. CDR3 nucleotide sequence: TGTGCCAGCAGCGTACTCCCGACGGGAGGCGGCGAGCAGTACTTC.

The rearrangement joins TRBV28 to TRBJ1-5, with a tentative D call TRBD1 (5 bases). Between the trimmed V and J ends, which lost 7 bases and 10 bases, there was a span of 14 bases. Germline V gene lookup returns CDR1 MDHEN and CDR2 SYDVKM. The CDR3 has 12 residues. In DNA, the CDR3 is TGTGCCAGCAAGCGGGGACCCGTTCCCCAGCATTTT. Translation: CASKRGPVPQHF.

The J gene is TRBJ1-1, the V gene TRBV6-5; D unclear. V dropped 2 bases and J dropped 3 bases, with 7 bases sitting between them. Germline CDR1 MNHEY, CDR2 SVGAGI. The length of the CDR3 is 13 residues. CDR3 amino acids: CASSYEWHTEAFF. The CDR3 coding sequence is TGTGCCAGCAGTTACGAGTGGCACACTGAAGCTTTCTTT.

V usage is TRBV6-2 or TRBV6-3 and J usage is TRBJ2-2, with D uncertain. Trimming shortened V by 6 bases and J by 1 base, and 9 bases separated the two germline ends. The CDR3 contains 14 residues. Germline lookup yields CDR1 MNHEY and CDR2 SVGEGT. The CDR3 DNA is TGTGCCAGCAGCCCGACGGGGAACACCGGGGAGCTGTTTTTT. This sequence encodes CASSPTGNTGELFF.

This clone appeared a single time. This chain uses TRBV2 with TRBJ2-2; possibly TRBD2 for D (6 bases). CDR3 length: 13 amino acids. CDR1 is SNHLY, CDR2 FYNNEI, per germline. V gave up 2 bases and J gave up 8 bases, with 9 bases separating them. The CDR3 sequence: CASSETEGGELFF. DNA for the CDR3: TGTGCCAGCAGTGAAACGGAGGGGGGGGAGCTGTTTTTT.

The rearrangement links TRBV7-8 to TRBJ1-3; no firm D call. Germline CDR1 is SGHVS and CDR2 is FQNEAQ. This CDR3 is built from 15 residues. Trimming left V 5 bases short and J 0 bases short, with 11 bases between. CDR3 nucleotides: TGTGCCAGCAGCCCCGGTGGGGTCTCTGGAAACACCATATATTTT. It is translated as CASSPGGVSGNTIYF.

This clone appeared a single time. J is TRBJ2-7 and V is TRBV27; D is ambiguous. CDR3 length: 13 amino acids. V was cut by 3 bases and J by 3 bases, with 9 bases left in between. Germline assignment: CDR1 MNHEY and CDR2 SMNVEV (reference sequence). The CDR3 nucleotides are TGTGCCAGCAGTTTTATAGTGGGCTACGAGCAGTACTTC. Its protein product is CASSFIVGYEQYF.

The J gene is TRBJ1-1, the V gene TRBV20-1; TRBD1 aligns across 10 bases. V shed 3 bases and J 5 bases; nucleotides not matched to a gene: 15. CDR3 length: 17 amino acids. In germline, CDR1 is DFQATT, CDR2 SNEGSKA (reference sequence). The CDR3 DNA follows: TGCAGTGCTAGTTATAGTTGGGACAGGGGATTGAGGACTGAAGCTTTCTTT. Amino acids: CSASYSWDRGLRTEAFF.

This chain joins TRBV2 and TRBJ1-5; D is unresolved. CDR1 and CDR2 (germline): SNHLY, FYNNEI. V dropped 2 bases and J dropped 6 bases, with 5 bases sitting between them. The CDR3 covers 12 residues. The CDR3 DNA sequence: TGTGCCAGCAGTGAATCACCTCAGCCCCAGCATTTT. Protein: CASSESPQPQHF. Combining the CDR3 with reference TRBV2 and TRBJ1-5 gives the whole variable domain EPEVTQTPSHQVTQMGQEVILRCVPISNHLYFYWYRQILGQKVEFLVSFYNNEISEKSEIFDDQFSVERPDGSNFTLKIRSTKLEDSAMYFCASSESPQPQHFGDGTRLSIL.